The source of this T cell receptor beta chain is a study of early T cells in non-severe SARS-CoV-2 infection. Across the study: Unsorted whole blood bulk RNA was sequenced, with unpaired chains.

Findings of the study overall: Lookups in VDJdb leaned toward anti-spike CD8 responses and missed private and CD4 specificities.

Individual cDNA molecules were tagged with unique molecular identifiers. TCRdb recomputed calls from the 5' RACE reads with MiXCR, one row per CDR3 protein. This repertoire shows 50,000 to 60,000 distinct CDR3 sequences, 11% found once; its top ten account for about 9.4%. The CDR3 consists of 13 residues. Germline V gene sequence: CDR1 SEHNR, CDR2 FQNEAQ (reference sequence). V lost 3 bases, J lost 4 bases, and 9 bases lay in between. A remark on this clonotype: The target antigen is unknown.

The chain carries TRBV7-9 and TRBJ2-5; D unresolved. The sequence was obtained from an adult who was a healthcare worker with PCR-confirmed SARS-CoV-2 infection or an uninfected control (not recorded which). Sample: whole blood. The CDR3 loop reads CASSFTQGETQYF. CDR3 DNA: TGTGCCAGCAGCTTCACCCAAGGAGAGACCCAGTACTTC.